The clone carrying this TCR beta chain was found once. These data come from a study of multiple sclerosis patients with progressive multifocal leukoencephalopathy. Germline CDR1 reads LNHDA; CDR2 reads SQIVND (reference sequence). The germline V and J ends were trimmed by 3 bases and 2 bases, with 10 bases remaining between them. The CDR3 has 14 residues. Libraries were prepared by immunoSEQ multiplex PCR; TCRdb keeps only in-frame clonotypes and omits some of them. The repertoire has 30,000 or so clones, over 75% of them found once; the top ten carry about 1.5%. Time point given: before natalizumab initiation.

This clonotype originated in a human donor with multiple sclerosis. The genes are TRBV19 and TRBJ2-5, with D perhaps matching TRBD2 (6 bases). Input material: PBMCs. CDR3 nucleotide sequence: TGTGCCAGTAGTATGGGCGGGGTTCAAGAGACCCAGTACTTC. This sequence encodes CASSMGGVQETQYF.